This T cell receptor beta chain is from a study of blood T cells in healthy people across ages. Per-sample PBMC isolation yielded at least 7 million cells. Through a sample-barcoded 5' primer and a J-beta primer mix, a second PCR was run for roughly 7 to 12 cycles. Each cDNA molecule carried a tag from a template-switch adaptor that contained 12 random nucleotides. TCRdb used MiXCR to reprocess the 5' RACE reads, holding one entry per CDR3 protein. Altogether roughly 830,000 distinct CDR3 sequences are present, 62% being singletons, with the ten largest covering approximately 30%. CDR1 and CDR2 (germline): MNHEY, SVGAGI. The CDR3 has 15 residues. V shed 5 bases, J shed 3 bases, and the junction held 10 bases outside the gene matches.

The rearrangement joins TRBV6-5 to TRBJ2-7; 7 positions match TRBD1. The sequenced sample consisted of blood. The TCR was taken from a man aged 25-45 years in good health. CDR3: CASSPRQGSDYEQYF. CDR3 coding DNA: TGTGCCAGCAGTCCGAGACAGGGTTCCGACTACGAGCAGTACTTC.